This T cell receptor beta chain was identified during a study of T cell responses to AZD1222 COVID-19 vaccine. Across the whole study: Analyses pooled second doses at about 4 or about 12 weeks. Study-wide results and caveats: Spike-wide coverage was observed for vaccine-associated CD4 TCRs, with dominant responses at 160-218 and 743-854. Clonal diversity was possibly underestimated, and white British individuals and females predominated among donors. Reportedly, close to half of spike-specific TCRs are directed against unmutated variant regions.

With respect to this clone: Its antigen is not known.

Losses at the gene ends were 0 bases for V and 4 bases for J; bases not matched to a gene: 24. CDR3 length: 22 amino acids. The V gene's germline CDR1 is MNHEY and CDR2 SMNVEV (reference sequence). The data were produced by immunoSEQ multiplex PCR, yet TCRdb's version contains in-frame clones alone and is incomplete. In the table there are some 140,000 clones, roughly 90% of which are singletons. The specimen was peripheral blood, collected on day 0 of AZD1222 vaccination. The V and J genes are TRBV27 and TRBJ1-5, with 7 bases aligning to TRBD1. This TCR came from an adult in good health. As DNA, the CDR3 is TGTGCCAGCAGTTTATCAGGGAACCCTTATGGTATTTTGGACAGGCCTAATCAGCCCCAGCATTTT. It translates to CASSLSGNPYGILDRPNQPQHF.